This T cell receptor (beta chain) was captured by sequencing in a study of T cell responses to AZD1222 COVID-19 vaccine. Sequenced by immunoSEQ multiplex PCR; TCRdb stores in-frame clones only, minus some. This table holds just under 90,000 clones, around 88% found once. V lost 2 bases and J lost 5, with 24 bases in between. The germline CDR1 and CDR2 sequences are MGHRA and YSYEKL. This CDR3 spans 18 amino acids. The TCR comes from an adult in good health. The sequencing used peripheral blood, collected on day 0 of MenACWY control vaccination. This rearrangement joins TRBV4-1 to TRBJ1-2; the D gene is possibly TRBD1 (5 bases). The CDR3 DNA follows: TGCGCCAGCAGCCAAAGGTCGGACCTACGGGTGGGGGGTTATGGCTACACCTTC. Protein product: CASSQRSDLRVGGYGYTF.